The rows below give T cell receptor beta chains drawn from one sample of a study of T cells after yellow fever vaccination. MiXCR was run by TCRdb on the 5' RACE reads, yielding one entry per CDR3 protein. Found here are about 69,000 distinct CDR3 sequences, approximately 5.9% of them singletons; the top ten hold less than 2.5%. The sample here was CD4+ T cells sorted from PBMCs, taken roughly 15 days after the first yellow fever vaccination. The receptors originated from a man aged 18 to 35 who received the YFV17D yellow fever vaccine. Both conserved end residues are part of each CDR3. D genes are given only for firm matches. The size field reads once, few, many, or a class for an expanded clone.

>TRBJ1-4|-|15|TRBV15|many
TGTGCCACCAGCAGAGACCGGGGCTGGGACGAAAAACTGTTTTTT
CATSRDRGWDEKLFF
>TRBJ2-3|-|14|TRBV7-2|many
TGTGCCAGCAGGCCAAATAACGGCCCAGATACGCAGTATTTT
CASRPNNGPDTQYF
>TRBJ1-1|-|15|TRBV5-1|many
TGCGCCAGCTACCCCTCCCCCAGCTTGAACACTGAAGCTTTCTTT
CASYPSPSLNTEAFF
>TRBJ2-3|TRBD2|16|TRBV12-3/TRBV12-4|many
TGTGCCAGCAGTTTGAGGCGGGGGGCCAGGACAGATACGCAGTATTTT
CASSLRRGARTDTQYF
>TRBJ1-1|TRBD1|15|TRBV30|few
TGTGCCTTTGCAAACCGGGACAGGGGGTCCACTGAAGCTTTCTTT
CAFANRDRGSTEAFF
>TRBJ2-7|-|12|TRBV7-2|many
TGTGCCAGCAGCTTATCCCGGTACGAGCAGTACTTC
CASSLSRYEQYF
>TRBJ1-1|-|14|TRBV5-1|many
TGCGCCAGCAGCCAGGGACAACCGAACACTGAAGCTTTCTTT
CASSQGQPNTEAFF
>TRBJ2-5|-|12|TRBV7-2|many
TGTGCCAGCAGGGGGCCGGGGGAGACCCAGTACTTC
CASRGPGETQYF
>TRBJ1-5|-|14|TRBV7-2|many
TGTGCCAGCAGCTTAGACGGACTGAATCAGCCCCAGCATTTT
CASSLDGLNQPQHF
>TRBJ2-5|TRBD2|16|TRBV5-1|many
TGCGCCAGCAGCCCGGGACTAGTAAGCAGCCAGGGGACCCAGTACTTC
CASSPGLVSSQGTQYF
>TRBJ1-3|-|15|TRBV29-1|few
TGCAGCCCGACTATGGGGGGAACCTCTGGAAACACCATATATTTT
CSPTMGGTSGNTIYF
>TRBJ2-1|-|15|TRBV6-5|many
TGTGCCAGCAGTTACTTCCGGGGTTCCTACAATGAGCAGTTCTTC
CASSYFRGSYNEQFF
>TRBJ2-7|TRBD1|14|TRBV5-6|many
TGTGCCAGCAGCTTGCCGGGACAGGGTTCCGAGCAGTACTTC
CASSLPGQGSEQYF
>TRBJ1-5|-|13|TRBV3-1|many
TGTGCCAGCAGCCAAGCCCAGGGGCAGCCCCAGCATTTT
CASSQAQGQPQHF
>TRBJ2-1|-|15|TRBV5-1|many
TGCGCCAGCAGCTTGGGGGGGAACTCCTACAATGAGCAGTTCTTC
CASSLGGNSYNEQFF
>TRBJ2-1|-|13|TRBV19|many
TGTGCCAGTAGTGCACAGAAAGCAACTGAGCAGTTCTTC
CASSAQKATEQFF
>TRBJ2-7|-|15|TRBV12-3/TRBV12-4|many
TGTGCCAGCAGTTTACCACGGGACCTCTCCTACGAGCAGTACTTC
CASSLPRDLSYEQYF
>TRBJ2-5|-|14|TRBV18|many
TGTGCCAGCTCACCACTTACAGGGAAAGAGACCCAGTACTTC
CASSPLTGKETQYF
>TRBJ1-2|-|13|TRBV20-1|many
TGCAGTGCTAGACCGGGACTTAACTATGGCTACACCTTC
CSARPGLNYGYTF
>TRBJ2-5|-|13|TRBV9|many
TGTGCCAGCAGCCCCAGCCCCTGGGAGACCCAGTACTTC
CASSPSPWETQYF
>TRBJ2-1|-|13|TRBV7-2|many
TGTGCCAGCAGCTTTTACAGGGCGGATGAGCAGTTCTTC
CASSFYRADEQFF
>TRBJ2-7|-|15|TRBV7-8|many
TGTGCCAGCAGCCTGAGAAGTCGGGGAATACACGAGCAGTACTTC
CASSLRSRGIHEQYF
>TRBJ2-3|TRBD1|16|TRBV7-2|many
TGTGCCAGCTCTAGAACAGGGGGCGCATCCCCAGATACGCAGTATTTT
CASSRTGGASPDTQYF
>TRBJ2-5|-|14|TRBV7-8|many
TGTGCCAGCAGCTTCGGACCTTTAGGGGAGACCCAGTACTTC
CASSFGPLGETQYF
>TRBJ2-1|-|15|TRBV7-9|many
TGTGCCAGCAGCTTAGTTCAGGGGGGTTACAATGAGCAGTTCTTC
CASSLVQGGYNEQFF